This is a list of T cell receptor beta chains from one sample in a study of CD8 T cells in Susac syndrome. In TCRdb, the immunoSEQ multiplex PCR reads were re-called with MiXCR into one record per CDR3 protein. Of a few hundred thousand distinct CDR3 sequences listed, 89% are singletons. The sequencing sample was made of CD8+ T cells from PBMCs. The receptors originated from a human donor with multiple sclerosis. CDR3s include the opening cysteine and the closing phenylalanine or tryptophan. D genes are given only for firm matches. Some rows have no size entry. The others give once, few or many, or a class for an expanded clone.

TRBD2 NA TRBJ2-3 TRBV7-2 TGTGCCAGCTTACTAGCGGGACCGGGTACGCAGTATTTT CASLLAGPGTQYF
TRBD1 once TRBJ2-7 TRBV9 TGTGCCAGCAGCGTCGGGACAGCTCCCTACGAGCAGTACTTC CASSVGTAPYEQYF
TRBD2 NA TRBJ2-3 TRBV12-3/TRBV12-4 TGTGCCAGCAGTCCTAGCGGGGGGGCAGATACGCAGTATTTT CASSPSGGADTQYF
TRBD2 NA TRBJ2-5 TRBV20-1 TGCAGTGCTACAGACAGATCGGGGGGTTTCCAAGAGACCCAGTACTTC CSATDRSGGFQETQYF
NA NA TRBJ2-7 TRBV9 TGTGCCAGCAGCGTCGGAGCGGATCCGGGGTACGAGCAGTACTTC CASSVGADPGYEQYF
NA NA TRBJ1-6 TRBV6-5 TGTGCCAGCAGTTATGGCGCCGGGTTGTATAATTCACCCCTCCACTTT CASSYGAGLYNSPLHF
NA NA TRBJ1-1 TRBV5-5 TGTGCCAGCAGCTTCGGCTGGGGAGTGGAAGCTTTCTTT CASSFGWGVEAFF
NA NA TRBJ2-7 TRBV20-1 TGCAGTGCTAGAGATTTCGAAGGGGCGACAGGCGAGCAGTACTTC CSARDFEGATGEQYF
TRBD2 NA TRBJ2-5 TRBV6-5 TGTGCCAGCAAGGGCCTAGCGGGGGGCCAAGAGACCCAGTACTTC CASKGLAGGQETQYF
NA once TRBJ2-7 TRBV7-3 TGTGCCAGCAGCTTAAGCCAGATCTCCTCCTACGAGCAGTACTTC CASSLSQISSYEQYF
TRBD2 NA TRBJ2-7 TRBV7-9 TGTGCCAGCAGCTTAACAGCGGGAGGGATCCACGAGCAGTACTTC CASSLTAGGIHEQYF
NA NA TRBJ1-1 TRBV20-1 TGCAGTGCTAGAGAAGCGAATGAAGCTTTCTTT CSAREANEAFF
TRBD1 NA TRBJ1-5 TRBV4-3 TGCGCCAGCAGCCAAGATTTAACAGGGGACTTTGGTAGTCAGCCCCAGCATTTT CASSQDLTGDFGSQPQHF
NA NA TRBJ2-1 TRBV9 TGTGCCAGCAGCGTAGGTGCAGGGTCTTCCTACAATGAGCAGTTCTTC CASSVGAGSSYNEQFF
TRBD1 NA TRBJ1-4 TRBV12-3/TRBV12-4 TGTGCCAGTACCTCGACAGGGGTTAATGAAAAACTGTTTTTT CASTSTGVNEKLFF
NA NA TRBJ2-5 TRBV12-3/TRBV12-4 TGTGCCAGTGGGAGGGGGCACGCTGGGGAGACCCAGTACTTC CASGRGHAGETQYF
NA NA TRBJ2-4 TRBV6-5 TGTGCCAGCAGTTACTCACTAGCCAAAAACACTCAGTACTTC CASSYSLAKNTQYF
NA NA TRBJ2-1 TRBV19 TGTGCCAGTAATAGGGGGATGGGTAATGAGCAGTTCTTC CASNRGMGNEQFF
TRBD1 NA TRBJ2-7 TRBV7-8 TGTGCCAGCAGCCTCAGACAGGGATGGTACGAGCAGTACTTC CASSLRQGWYEQYF
TRBD1 NA TRBJ1-1 TRBV6-2/TRBV6-3 TGTGCCAGTTTCTATTCCGGGACAGGGATTCCTGAAGCTTTCTTT CASFYSGTGIPEAFF
NA NA TRBJ2-1 TRBV11-2 TGTGCCAGCAGTCGAACCCACAGGGTGGTTTTCGATGAGCAGTTCTTC CASSRTHRVVFDEQFF
TRBD2 NA TRBJ2-2 TRBV7-9 TGTGCCAGCAGCTTAGGACTAGCTTGGAGCACCGGGGAGCTGTTTTTT CASSLGLAWSTGELFF
TRBD1 NA TRBJ2-7 TRBV10-3 TGTGCCAGTGGGACAGGGAACGACGAGCAGTACTTC CASGTGNDEQYF
TRBD2 once TRBJ2-1 TRBV7-8 TGTGCCAGCAGCCGAGACCAGCGGGGGGGCGGATCTTACAATGAGCAGTTCTTC CASSRDQRGGGSYNEQFF
NA NA TRBJ2-3 TRBV10-3 TGTGCCATCAGGGAGTCAACTCGGGATACGCAGTATTTT CAIRESTRDTQYF
TRBD1 NA TRBJ1-2 TRBV11-2 TGTGCCAGCAGCTCCCTACCGGCTAAACAGGGGGCAGAAGACTATGGCTACACCTTC CASSSLPAKQGAEDYGYTF
NA NA TRBJ1-1 TRBV7-9 TGTGCCCAGGGGACCCCAGATATGAACACTGAAGCTTTCTTT CAQGTPDMNTEAFF
NA NA TRBJ1-5 TRBV6-2/TRBV6-3 TGTGCCAGCAGTCATGTTGGAAATAGCAATCAGCCCCAGCATTTT CASSHVGNSNQPQHF
NA NA TRBJ1-2 TRBV6-2/TRBV6-3 TGTGCCAGCAGCGGACCGAGGTCGCAGAACTATGGCTACACCTTC CASSGPRSQNYGYTF
NA NA TRBJ1-2 TRBV12-3/TRBV12-4 TGTGCCAGCAGTCCCGGTGTATTTTGGGGCTACACCTTC CASSPGVFWGYTF
NA NA TRBJ2-5 TRBV7-6 TGTGCCAGCAGCTTAGGGGCGGAGGCCCAGTACTTC CASSLGAEAQYF
NA NA TRBJ1-5 TRBV19 TGTGCCAGTCGGGACGCCCCCGGCAATCAGCCCCAGCATTTT CASRDAPGNQPQHF
NA NA TRBJ1-6 TRBV3-1 TGTGCCAGCAGCCAAGATCGCGGGGACTGGAATTCACCCCTCCACTTT CASSQDRGDWNSPLHF
NA NA TRBJ2-5 TRBV7-2 TGTGCCAGCAGCTTACGACAGAAGTACCAAGAGACCCAGTACTTC CASSLRQKYQETQYF
NA NA TRBJ1-1 TRBV14 TGTGCCAGCAGCGAAGGGGGGGCCCTGAACACTGAAGCTTTCTTT CASSEGGALNTEAFF
NA few TRBJ2-1 TRBV28 TGTGCCAGCACGGGGTTGGGGTACAATGAGCAGTTCTTC CASTGLGYNEQFF
NA NA TRBJ1-4 TRBV15 TGTGCCACCAGCAGAGATCGGGGTACAGGGATCGAAAAACTGTTTTTT CATSRDRGTGIEKLFF
TRBD2 NA TRBJ2-3 TRBV12-3/TRBV12-4 TGTGCCAGCAGTCCACCTCGGGGAGGGCGCACAGATACGCAGTATTTT CASSPPRGGRTDTQYF
NA NA TRBJ1-1 TRBV6-1 TGTGCCAGCAGCATGGGACGGAACACTGAAGCTTTCTTT CASSMGRNTEAFF
NA NA TRBJ2-2 TRBV19 TGTGCCAGTAGTATAGTGGCAGCCGGGGAGCTGTTTTTT CASSIVAAGELFF
TRBD2 NA TRBJ2-2 TRBV4-3 TGCGCCAGTAGCGGGAGTGTTTCCGGGGAGCTGTTTTTT CASSGSVSGELFF
TRBD2 NA TRBJ2-3 TRBV27 TGTGCCAGCAGTTCGCTAGCGGGGGGGAATGTCGGCACAGATACGCAGTATTTT CASSSLAGGNVGTDTQYF
NA NA TRBJ1-1 TRBV7-6 TGTGCCAGCAGCTTCCTATCCGGAGAGACGCACACTGAAGCTTTCTTT CASSFLSGETHTEAFF
NA NA TRBJ1-5 TRBV27 TGTGCCAGCAGTCTCCACCAGGGACCATATAGCAATCAGCCCCAGCATTTT CASSLHQGPYSNQPQHF
TRBD1 NA TRBJ1-1 TRBV7-9 TGTGCCAGCAGTTTTACAGGGGGCCTGAACACTGAAGCTTTCTTT CASSFTGGLNTEAFF
NA NA TRBJ1-5 TRBV12-3/TRBV12-4 TGTGCCAGCAGTTTGGGGTCCCAAGTCCCTGGGGCGAATCAGCCCCAGCATTTT CASSLGSQVPGANQPQHF
NA NA TRBJ2-5 TRBV7-9 TGTGCCAGCAGCCCAGACAGAAACCAAGAGACCCAGTACTTC CASSPDRNQETQYF
NA NA TRBJ2-2 TRBV27 TGTGCCAGCAGTTTCTCGGCAGGGGTTGTCACCGGGGAGCTTTTTTTT CASSFSAGVVTGELFF
TRBD1 NA TRBJ1-2 TRBV19 TGTGCCACCAACCTCCGGGACAGGGATCCTGGCTACACCTTC CATNLRDRDPGYTF
NA NA TRBJ2-2 TRBV29-1 TGCAGCGTTGTGGGGGTCACCGGGGAGCTGTTTTTT CSVVGVTGELFF